A selection of T cell receptor beta chains follows, all from one sample in a study of tissue T cells after allogeneic stem cell transplantation. Here immunoSEQ multiplex PCR was the method, and the copy in TCRdb shows in-frame clones only, minus some. The table lists about 26,000 clones, about 90% of them singletons. This sample comprised blood, obtained before transplantation. All receptors come from a male donor older than 55 who later had graft-versus-host disease after an allogeneic stem cell transplant. Both conserved end residues are part of each CDR3. Each record gives: D gene, clone size, J gene, V gene, CDR3 DNA, CDR3 protein. A D gene is named only where the DNA matches it firmly. Not every row has a clone size; where given, it reads once, few, many or a size class.

D: TRBD1
size: -
J: TRBJ1-1
V: TRBV24-1
DNA: TGTGCCACCAGTGATCCTACCACAGGGGCCACTGAAGCTTTCTTT
CDR3: CATSDPTTGATEAFF

D: TRBD1
size: -
J: TRBJ2-5
V: TRBV19
DNA: TGTGCCAGTAGTTGGGACAGGGGTGGATTGGAAGAGACCCAGTACTTC
CDR3: CASSWDRGGLEETQYF

D: -
size: -
J: TRBJ1-2
V: TRBV18
DNA: TGTGCCAGCTCACCCAGGGAGGGGACTTCGGCCTTC
CDR3: CASSPREGTSAF

D: TRBD1
size: -
J: TRBJ1-4
V: TRBV6-5
DNA: TGTGCCAGCAGTAGGACAGGCGAAAAACTGTTTTTT
CDR3: CASSRTGEKLFF

D: -
size: -
J: TRBJ1-5
V: TRBV18
DNA: TGTGCCAGCTCACCACCAGGGATGGCTCAGCCCCAGCATTTT
CDR3: CASSPPGMAQPQHF

D: TRBD1
size: -
J: TRBJ1-1
V: TRBV19
DNA: TGTGCCAGTGCTCAGGGGGGCAGGGCTGAAGCTTTCTTT
CDR3: CASAQGGRAEAFF

D: -
size: -
J: TRBJ1-5
V: TRBV19
DNA: TGTGCCAGTAGTTCCAGTAGAAGGCAGCCCCAGCATTTT
CDR3: CASSSSRRQPQHF

D: TRBD2
size: -
J: TRBJ2-1
V: TRBV7-2
DNA: TGTGCCAGCAGCCTTCTTGGGGGGGGCTCCTACAATGAGCAGTTCTTC
CDR3: CASSLLGGGSYNEQFF

D: TRBD2
size: -
J: TRBJ2-7
V: TRBV29-1
DNA: TGCAGCGTTTTTGTGGGGGGGAGCTCCTACGAGCAGTACTTC
CDR3: CSVFVGGSSYEQYF

D: -
size: once
J: TRBJ1-3
V: TRBV21-1
DNA: TGTGCCAGCAGCAAACCGGGACAGGCAGACTCTGGAAACACCATATATTTT
CDR3: CASSKPGQADSGNTIYF

D: -
size: -
J: TRBJ1-1
V: TRBV27
DNA: TGTGCCAGCAGTTTGGAACGCCCCATGAACACTGAAGCTTTCTTT
CDR3: CASSLERPMNTEAFF

D: -
size: -
J: TRBJ2-2
V: TRBV7-9
DNA: TGTGCCAGCAGCTTAGCCCAGGTAGCCGGGGAGCTGTTTTTT
CDR3: CASSLAQVAGELFF

D: TRBD1
size: once
J: TRBJ1-6
V: TRBV7-6
DNA: TGTGCCAGCAGCCCTACAACAGGGACAGGGATGAATTCACCCCTCCACTTT
CDR3: CASSPTTGTGMNSPLHF

D: -
size: -
J: TRBJ1-5
V: TRBV5-8
DNA: TGTGCCAGCAGCTTGGTTCGGGAGGGGGTAGCCCAGCATTTT
CDR3: CASSLVREGVAQHF

D: -
size: -
J: TRBJ2-2
V: TRBV18
DNA: TGTGCCAGCTCACCAGTCAGGCAGAACACCGGGGAGCTGTTTTTT
CDR3: CASSPVRQNTGELFF

D: TRBD2
size: -
J: TRBJ2-2
V: TRBV6-2/TRBV6-3
DNA: TGTGCCAGCAGTTCCAGCGGGAGGGCCGTGGTTACCGGGGAGCTGTTTTTT
CDR3: CASSSSGRAVVTGELFF

D: -
size: -
J: TRBJ2-5
V: TRBV11-2
DNA: TGTGCCAGCAGCTCGACAGGGGAGGGGGGGACCCAGTACTTC
CDR3: CASSSTGEGGTQYF

D: -
size: -
J: TRBJ2-2
V: TRBV7-7
DNA: TGTGCCAGCAGCCCATCCCCGGGACAATACACCGGGGAGCTGTTTTTT
CDR3: CASSPSPGQYTGELFF

D: -
size: -
J: TRBJ2-2
V: TRBV18
DNA: TGTGCCAGCTCACCTATTCGGACGAACACCGGGGAGCTGTTTTTT
CDR3: CASSPIRTNTGELFF

D: -
size: -
J: TRBJ2-2
V: TRBV5-1
DNA: TGCGCCAGCAGCTTGGCGTCTAAGACCGGGGAGCTGTTTTTT
CDR3: CASSLASKTGELFF

D: -
size: -
J: TRBJ2-5
V: TRBV10-2
DNA: TGCGCCAGCAGTGCTCCCCCTGGTGAGACCCAGTACTTC
CDR3: CASSAPPGETQYF

D: TRBD1
size: -
J: TRBJ1-2
V: TRBV30
DNA: TGTGCCTGGATGCACCCGGACAGGGGAAGAGGAGGCTACACCTTC
CDR3: CAWMHPDRGRGGYTF

D: -
size: -
J: TRBJ1-3
V: TRBV5-4
DNA: TGTGCCAGCAGTTCCGGGACACCAGGAAACACCATATATTTT
CDR3: CASSSGTPGNTIYF

D: -
size: -
J: TRBJ1-3
V: TRBV11-2
DNA: TGTGCCAGCAGCCACCTCGGTCCACGAAACACCATATATTTT
CDR3: CASSHLGPRNTIYF

D: TRBD1
size: -
J: TRBJ1-2
V: TRBV6-5
DNA: TGTGCCAGCAGGGGACCGACAGGGGTCAGCTATGGCTACACCTTC
CDR3: CASRGPTGVSYGYTF

D: TRBD2
size: -
J: TRBJ2-3
V: TRBV10-1
DNA: TGCGCCAGCAGTGAGTTGAGCGGGGGGTTCCAGGTCACAGATACGCAGTATTTT
CDR3: CASSELSGGFQVTDTQYF

D: -
size: -
J: TRBJ2-7
V: TRBV4-1
DNA: TGCGCCAGCAGCTCCCGGACAAGGGTTTCCGAGCAGTACTTC
CDR3: CASSSRTRVSEQYF

D: -
size: -
J: TRBJ1-5
V: TRBV2
DNA: TGTGCCAGCAGCGACGCAGGGGTAAAGCCCCAGCATTTT
CDR3: CASSDAGVKPQHF

D: -
size: -
J: TRBJ1-2
V: TRBV3-1/TRBV3-2
DNA: TGTGCCAGCAGCCTCCCCGGGGCAGGCGTCTATGGCTACACCTTC
CDR3: CASSLPGAGVYGYTF

D: TRBD1
size: -
J: TRBJ2-1
V: TRBV19
DNA: TGTGCCAGTACCCGGGACAGCTCCTACAATGAGCAGTTCTTC
CDR3: CASTRDSSYNEQFF

D: TRBD1
size: -
J: TRBJ1-5
V: TRBV2
DNA: TGTGCCAGCAGTCCCACAGGGGGCCGAAGCAATCAGCCCCAGCATTTT
CDR3: CASSPTGGRSNQPQHF

D: -
size: few
J: TRBJ1-6
V: TRBV4-2
DNA: TGTGCCAGCAGCCAAGAGGACGGTAATTCACCCCTCCACTTT
CDR3: CASSQEDGNSPLHF

D: TRBD2
size: -
J: TRBJ2-7
V: TRBV5-1
DNA: TGCGCCAGCAGCTTGTTGACTAGCGGGGGGGCCGACGAGCAGTACTTC
CDR3: CASSLLTSGGADEQYF

D: -
size: once
J: TRBJ2-7
V: TRBV27
DNA: TGTGCCAGCAGTTTATTAGTCCCCTACAGGGTGGGCTACGAGCAGTACTTC
CDR3: CASSLLVPYRVGYEQYF

D: -
size: -
J: TRBJ2-1
V: TRBV19
DNA: TGTGCCAGTAGTATTTACAGCGGGTACAATGAGCAGTTCTTC
CDR3: CASSIYSGYNEQFF

D: -
size: -
J: TRBJ1-2
V: TRBV19
DNA: TGTGCCAGTAGTACGACCCCATACTCTAACTATGGCTACACCTTC
CDR3: CASSTTPYSNYGYTF

D: -
size: -
J: TRBJ1-1
V: TRBV5-4
DNA: TGTGCCAGCGGGAAGGGGGGACGCACTGAAGCTTTCTTT
CDR3: CASGKGGRTEAFF

D: -
size: -
J: TRBJ1-6
V: TRBV5-4
DNA: TGTGCCAGCAGCCGGGGGGCAGGGAGGGATAATTCACCCCTCCACTTT
CDR3: CASSRGAGRDNSPLHF

D: -
size: once
J: TRBJ2-3
V: TRBV12-3/TRBV12-4
DNA: TGTGCCAGCGGTTCTTCAAGCACAGATACGCAGTATTTT
CDR3: CASGSSSTDTQYF

D: TRBD2
size: -
J: TRBJ2-1
V: TRBV24-1
DNA: TGTGCCACCAGTGATAATAGCGGGGGGGCTTACAATGAGCAGTTCTTC
CDR3: CATSDNSGGAYNEQFF

D: TRBD1
size: once
J: TRBJ1-4
V: TRBV3-1/TRBV3-2
DNA: TGTGCCAGCAGCCGATCCGGGACAGGGCGTGAAAAACTGTTTTTT
CDR3: CASSRSGTGREKLFF